This entry concerns a single TCR beta chain. Its cognate antigen is unknown. A much larger clone is a single base away; this may be a read error. This sample was taken from a study of T cells in Graves' hyperthyroidism and ophthalmopathy. Findings and limits, study-wide: The majority of expanded thyroid clonotypes above 0.001 also appeared in blood.

Amplified TCR beta CDR3 regions came from RNA transcripts. The TCR CDR3 first-round RT-PCR relied on the HTBI primer set. TCRdb fed the multiplex PCR reads into MiXCR, producing one record per CDR3 protein. The top ten hold 39% of the sample, which has about 300,000 distinct CDR3 sequences, around 20% seen once. The CDR3 spans 14 residues. Per germline, CDR1 DFQATT and CDR2 SNEGSKA (reference sequence). The genes are TRBV20-1 and TRBJ2-5; D perhaps matches TRBD2 (5 bases). The sequence derives from a man aged 45 to 65 with Graves' ophthalmopathy. The sample taken for sequencing was blood. The CDR3 sequence is CSAQRGPAQEIQYF. Written as DNA, the CDR3 is TGCAGTGCCCAAAGAGGGCCGGCACAAGAGATCCAGTACTTC.